This T cell receptor (beta chain) came from a study of blood T cell repertoires in COVID-19. Across the whole study: T cells, B-cell-depleted T cells, or PBMCs supplied cDNA or gDNA.

Only in-frame clones appear in the TCRdb table, and some are missing; sequencing was by immunoSEQ multiplex PCR. In the table there are roughly 160,000 clones, about four fifths of which are singletons. The CDR3 loop spans 15 amino acids. The germline gives CDR1 SGHAT, CDR2 FQNNGV. The J segment lost 4 bases and the V segment lost 5 bases, leaving 5 bases of the junction unmatched. The chain uses TRBV11-2 and TRBJ2-1; TRBD2 aligns across 10 bases. The TCR was taken from a man in his 70s with active or convalescent COVID-19. Sequenced: peripheral blood. The chain's CDR3 is CASSPVAGGYNEQFF. The CDR3 DNA follows: TGTGCCAGCAGCCCTGTAGCGGGGGGTTACAATGAGCAGTTCTTC.